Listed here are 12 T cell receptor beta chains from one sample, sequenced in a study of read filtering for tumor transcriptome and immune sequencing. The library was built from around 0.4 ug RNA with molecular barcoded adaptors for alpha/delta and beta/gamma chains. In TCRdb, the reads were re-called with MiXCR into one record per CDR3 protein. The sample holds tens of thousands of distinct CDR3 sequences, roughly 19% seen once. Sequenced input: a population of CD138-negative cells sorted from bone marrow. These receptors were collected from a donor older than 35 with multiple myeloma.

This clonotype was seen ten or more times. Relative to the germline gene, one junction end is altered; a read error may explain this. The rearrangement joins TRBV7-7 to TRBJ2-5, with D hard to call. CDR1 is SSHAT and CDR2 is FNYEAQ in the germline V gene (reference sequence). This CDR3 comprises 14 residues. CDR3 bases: TGTGCTAGCAGAGAATTGGGCCACCTAGAAACCCAGTACTTC. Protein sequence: CASRELGHLETQYF. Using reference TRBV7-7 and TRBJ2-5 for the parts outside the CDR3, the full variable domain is GAGVSQSPRYKVTKRGQDVTLRCDPISSHATLYWYQQALGQGPEFLTYFNYEAQPDKSGLPSDRFSAERPEGSISTLTIQRTEQRDSAMYRCASRELGHLETQYFGPGTRLLVL.

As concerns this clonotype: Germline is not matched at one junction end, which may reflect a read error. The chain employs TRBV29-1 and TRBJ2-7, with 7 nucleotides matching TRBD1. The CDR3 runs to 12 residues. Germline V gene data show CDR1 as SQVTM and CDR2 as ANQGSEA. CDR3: CSVIRGQYELYF. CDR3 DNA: TGCAGCGTTATCCGGGGACAGTACGAGCTGTACTTC.

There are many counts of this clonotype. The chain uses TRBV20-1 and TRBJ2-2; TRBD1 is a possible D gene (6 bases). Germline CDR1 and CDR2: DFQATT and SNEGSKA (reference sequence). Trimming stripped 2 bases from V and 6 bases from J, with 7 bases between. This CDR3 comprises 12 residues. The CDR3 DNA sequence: TGCAGTGCTAGACAGGGGCCCGGGGAGCTGTTTTTT. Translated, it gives CSARQGPGELFF.

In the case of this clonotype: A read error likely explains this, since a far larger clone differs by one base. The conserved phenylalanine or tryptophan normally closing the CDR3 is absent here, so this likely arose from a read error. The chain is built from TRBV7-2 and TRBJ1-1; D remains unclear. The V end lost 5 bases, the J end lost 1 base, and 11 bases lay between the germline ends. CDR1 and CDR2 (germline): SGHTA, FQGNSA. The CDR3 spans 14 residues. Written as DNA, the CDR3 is TGTGCCAGCAGCCCTTTGGACGGGAACACTGAAGCTTTCTCT. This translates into CASSPLDGNTEAFS.

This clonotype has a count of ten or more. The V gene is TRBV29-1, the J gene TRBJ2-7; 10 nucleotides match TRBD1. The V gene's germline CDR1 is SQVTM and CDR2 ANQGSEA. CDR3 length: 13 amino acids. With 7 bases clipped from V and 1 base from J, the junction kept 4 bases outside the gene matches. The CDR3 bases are TGCAGCGCGAGGACAGGGGGTTCCTACGAGCAGTACTTC. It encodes CSARTGGSYEQYF.

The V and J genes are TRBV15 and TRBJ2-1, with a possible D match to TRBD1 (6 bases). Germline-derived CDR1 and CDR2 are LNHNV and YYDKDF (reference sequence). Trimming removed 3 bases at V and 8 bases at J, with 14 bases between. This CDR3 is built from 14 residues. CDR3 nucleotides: TGTGCCACCAGCAGTCGTCAGGGGTTCTATGAGCAGTTCTTC. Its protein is CATSSRQGFYEQFF. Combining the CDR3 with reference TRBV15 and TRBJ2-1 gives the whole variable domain DAMVIQNPRYQVTQFGKPVTLSCSQTLNHNVMYWYQQKSSQAPKLLFHYYDKDFNNEADTPDNFQSRRPNTSFCFLDIRSPGLGDTAMYLCATSSRQGFYEQFFGPGTRLTVL.

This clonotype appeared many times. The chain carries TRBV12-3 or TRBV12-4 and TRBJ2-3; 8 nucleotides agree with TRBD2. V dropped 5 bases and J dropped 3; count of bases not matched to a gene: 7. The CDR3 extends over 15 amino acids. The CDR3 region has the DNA TGTGCCAGCAGTCCCGGGAGGGGGGCTACAGATACGCAGTATTTT. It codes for CASSPGRGATDTQYF.

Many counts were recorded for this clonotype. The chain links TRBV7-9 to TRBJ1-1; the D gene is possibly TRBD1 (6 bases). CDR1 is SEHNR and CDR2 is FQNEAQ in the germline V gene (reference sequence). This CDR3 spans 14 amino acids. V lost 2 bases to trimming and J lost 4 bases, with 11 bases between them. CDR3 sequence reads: CASSLRQATTEAFF. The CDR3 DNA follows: TGTGCCAGCAGCTTAAGACAGGCGACCACTGAAGCTTTCTTT. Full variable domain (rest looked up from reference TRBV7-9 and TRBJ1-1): DTGVSQNPRHKITKRGQNVTFRCDPISEHNRLYWYRQTLGQGPEFLTYFQNEAQLEKSRLLSDRFSAERPKGSFSTLEIQRTEQGDSAMYLCASSLRQATTEAFFGQGTRLTVV.

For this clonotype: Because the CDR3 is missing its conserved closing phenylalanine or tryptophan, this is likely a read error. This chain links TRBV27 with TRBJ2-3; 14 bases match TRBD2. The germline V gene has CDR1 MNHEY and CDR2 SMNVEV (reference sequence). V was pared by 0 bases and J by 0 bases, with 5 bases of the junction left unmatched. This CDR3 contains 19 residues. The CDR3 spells CASSLSGLAGGRSTDTQYL. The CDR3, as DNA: TGTGCCAGCAGTTTATCAGGACTAGCGGGAGGTCGGAGCACAGATACGCAGTATCTT.

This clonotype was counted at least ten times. The CDR3 DNA follows: TGCAGTGCTTTAAGAGGGGGCGTTAGCGGGGAGCTGTTTTTT. Its translation is CSALRGGVSGELFF. The rearrangement joins TRBV20-1 to TRBJ2-2, with 7 bases that match TRBD1. Losses at the gene ends were 5 bases for V and 7 bases for J; bases not matched to a gene: 10. The CDR3 is made up of 14 amino acids. CDR1 is DFQATT and CDR2 is SNEGSKA in the germline V gene (reference sequence).

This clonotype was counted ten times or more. The CDR3 sequence: CASSRSTNEQFF. The CDR3 nucleotides are TGTGCCAGCAGCCGTTCTACCAATGAGCAGTTCTTC. This chain connects TRBV7-9 to TRBJ2-1; D gene ambiguous. Trimming shortened V by 5 bases and J by 6 bases, and 8 bases separated the two germline ends. This CDR3 spans 12 amino acids. Germline-derived CDR1 and CDR2 are SEHNR and FQNEAQ (reference sequence).

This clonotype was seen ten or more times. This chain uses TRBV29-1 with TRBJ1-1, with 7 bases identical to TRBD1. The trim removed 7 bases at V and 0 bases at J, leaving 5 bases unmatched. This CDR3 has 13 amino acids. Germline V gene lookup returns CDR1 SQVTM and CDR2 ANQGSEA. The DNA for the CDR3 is TGCAGCGCCCCGGGACAGCTGAACACTGAAGCTTTCTTT. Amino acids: CSAPGQLNTEAFF.